Listed here is a single TCR beta chain. Antigen specificity is unknown. This CDR3 has 16 residues. CDR1 and CDR2 from the germline V gene are SGHTA and FQGTGA. Trimming cost V 6 bases and J 5 bases, with 20 bases left between them. The data derive from a study of T cells after posttransplantation cyclophosphamide. Cells defined as naive were viable CD3+CD4+ or CD3+CD8+ and CCR7+CD45RA+CD45RO-CD95-CD27+CD28+. Study outcomes and limitations: Skin or GI-infiltrating T cells shared few TRB sequences with blood.

Profiling relied on immunoSEQ multiplex PCR, and the TCRdb table lists in-frame clones only, not all of them. The data contain 31,000 or so clones, 90% to 95% of them seen just once; the ten biggest clones take up roughly 0.096%. This TCR was sampled from a man aged 25 to 40 in good health and a related stem cell transplant donor. The sample consisted of naive CD4+ T cells sorted from blood. This chain links TRBV7-3 with TRBJ2-1, with a possible D match to TRBD2 (6 bases). CDR3 DNA: TGTGCCAGCAGTCCTCTTGGCGGGGTTGGCCACAATGAGCAGTTCTTC. Its translation: CASSPLGGVGHNEQFF.